This T cell receptor (beta chain) was identified during a study of T cell changes during pregnancy in multiple sclerosis. CDR1 is SGHRS, CDR2 YFSETQ, per germline. With 3 bases clipped from V and 4 bases from J, the junction kept 12 bases outside the gene matches. The CDR3 sequence is 16 residues long. The assay was immunoSEQ multiplex PCR, and TCRdb's table has in-frame clones only and misses some. The table has roughly 30,000 clones, roughly 91% seen once. The receptor was isolated from a female donor with multiple sclerosis, enrolled in a pregnancy study. V is TRBV5-1 and J is TRBJ2-7, with 8 bases fitting TRBD2. The sample was CD4+ T cells from peripheral blood mononuclear cells, taken in the second trimester of pregnancy. The CDR3 DNA is TGCGCCAGCAGCTGGGGCCTAGCGGGCGTATCGTACGAGCAGTACTTC. Its translation: CASSWGLAGVSYEQYF. Using reference TRBV5-1 and TRBJ2-7 for the parts outside the CDR3, the full variable domain is KAGVTQTPRYLIKTRGQQVTLSCSPISGHRSVSWYQQTPGQGLQFLFEYFSETQRNKGNFPGRFSGRQFSNSRSEMNVSTLELGDSALYLCASSWGLAGVSYEQYFGPGTRLTVT.